This entry describes one T cell receptor (beta chain). This record belongs to a study of blood T cell repertoires in COVID-19. The germline V gene encodes CDR1 LNHDA and CDR2 SQIVND (reference sequence). The V and J ends lost 0 bases and 3 bases respectively, with 5 bases between them. This CDR3 has 13 amino acids. Sequencing was performed with immunoSEQ multiplex PCR; in TCRdb, only in-frame clones are kept and a portion is missing. Of under 250,000 clones listed, around 80% are singletons. This sequence was found in a woman between 40 and 55 years old with acute or convalescent COVID-19. This sequence joins TRBV19 and TRBJ1-1; no clear D. Sequencing used peripheral blood. CDR3 DNA sequence: TGTGCCAGTAGTATAGAAGGAGACACTGAAGCTTTCTTT. Its protein product is CASSIEGDTEAFF.